This passage covers 11 T cell receptor beta chains from one sample sequenced in a study of technical replicates of blood from several donors. Sequencing used immunoSEQ multiplex PCR; TCRdb keeps in-frame clones, though not all of them. Seen here are about 89,000 clones, approximately 94% observed once, and the top ten hold about 0.22%. Sequenced material: T cells isolated from PBMCs. The receptor source for this set is a human donor in good health.

The chain links TRBV6-5 to TRBJ2-7; TRBD1 aligns across 9 bases. The germline V gene has CDR1 MNHEY and CDR2 SVGAGI. V was clipped by 6 bases and J by 1 base; unmatched bases: 7. The CDR3 sequence is 15 residues long. The CDR3 reads CASRRDRESSYEQYF. The CDR3 coding sequence is TGTGCCAGCAGACGGGACAGGGAGTCTTCCTACGAGCAGTACTTC.

V gene TRBV20-1 combines with J gene TRBJ2-5; the D is unclear. The CDR3 is 11 residues long. V was cut by 3 bases and J by 5 bases, with 7 bases left in between. Germline CDR1 DFQATT, CDR2 SNEGSKA (reference sequence). This chain's CDR3 is CSARRRETQYF. The CDR3 DNA follows: TGCAGTGCTAGGAGGCGGGAGACCCAGTACTTC.

This clone has only one observation. The CDR3 DNA sequence: TGTGCCAGCAGCTTGACGGGGGGGAAAGAGACCCAGTACTTC. Amino acid sequence: CASSLTGGKETQYF. The chain couples TRBV11-2 to TRBJ2-5, with 8 bases lining up with TRBD2. V lost 3 bases to trimming and J lost 3 bases; unmatched junction nucleotides: 3. The CDR3 runs 14 residues. Per the germline V gene, CDR1 is SGHAT and CDR2 is FQNNGV.

The table lists this clone with a count of one. The chain couples TRBV2 to TRBJ2-1; D possibly corresponds to TRBD1 (6 bases). Germline V CDR1 and CDR2: SNHLY, FYNNEI. This CDR3 has 16 residues. The V gene lost 6 bases and the J gene lost 4 bases, with 19 bases spanning the gap. CDR3 DNA: TGTGCCAGCAGACCCCCAGGGGTGGGTCCTTACAATGAGCAGTTCTTC. Translation gives CASRPPGVGPYNEQFF.

The chain employs TRBV28 and TRBJ1-1; the D is unclear. The CDR3 runs to 13 residues. V was trimmed by 2 bases and J by 8 bases, leaving 12 bases between them. Per the germline V gene, CDR1 is MDHEN and CDR2 is SYDVKM. The CDR3: CASSLVRKPEAFF. CDR3 bases: TGTGCCAGCAGTTTAGTGAGGAAGCCAGAAGCTTTCTTT.

This chain links TRBV6-5 with TRBJ1-2; no clear D. Germline CDR1 and CDR2: MNHEY and SVGAGI. The CDR3 is made up of 12 amino acids. V was pared by 6 bases and J by 8 bases, with 13 bases between. CDR3 protein: CASRPTPVGYTF. CDR3 sequence (DNA): TGTGCCAGCAGACCTACCCCGGTCGGCTACACCTTC.

This chain links TRBV28 with TRBJ2-5; D gene uncertain. V was clipped by 2 bases and J by 7 bases, with 14 bases between them. The CDR3 length is 14 residues. The germline gives CDR1 MDHEN, CDR2 SYDVKM. The CDR3 sequence is CASSLPPPLRTQYF. CDR3 bases: TGTGCCAGCAGTTTACCCCCCCCGCTGAGGACCCAGTACTTC.

The chain carries TRBV6-5 and TRBJ2-3; 10 positions agree with TRBD1. Germline V gene data show CDR1 as MNHEY and CDR2 as SVGAGI. The CDR3 contains 14 residues. J lost 5 bases, V lost 4 bases, and 3 bases had no gene match. The CDR3: CASSWDRGKDTQYF. CDR3 nucleotides: TGTGCCAGCAGTTGGGACAGGGGAAAAGATACGCAGTATTTT.

The count of this clone is one. The rearrangement links TRBV7-2 to TRBJ1-1; no clear D. Per the germline V gene, CDR1 is SGHTA and CDR2 is FQGNSA. The CDR3 sequence is 15 residues long. V was shortened by 4 bases and J by 0 bases, with 12 bases between the two germline ends. The CDR3 here is CASSSPSLLNTEAFF. CDR3 bases: TGTGCCAGCAGCTCGCCCAGTCTGTTGAACACTGAAGCTTTCTTT.

This chain uses TRBV28 with TRBJ2-1; maybe TRBD1 (7 bases). Germline loops: CDR1 MDHEN, CDR2 SYDVKM. The CDR3 has 15 residues. V gave up 6 bases and J gave up 5 bases, with 17 bases separating them. The CDR3 DNA reads as TGTGCCAGCAGCCTTGACAGGGAGGACGACAATGAGCAGTTCTTC. Translated: CASSLDREDDNEQFF.

This chain joins TRBV4-1 and TRBJ2-1; 8 nucleotides align to TRBD1. After removal of 2 bases from V and 4 bases from J, the junction contained 7 bases not matched to a gene. Germline V gene lookup returns CDR1 MGHRA and CDR2 YSYEKL. CDR3 length: 16 residues. The CDR3 region has the DNA TGCGCCAGCAGCCAAAGGCGGACAGGGTTTTACAATGAGCAGTTCTTC. Its translation: CASSQRRTGFYNEQFF.